This T cell receptor beta chain appears in the sequencing data of a study of human T cells and chemical hapten exposure. Whole-study results and caveats: The number of TCRs over 1 in 1000 frequency stayed unchanged after DPC. A positive correlation with patch test score was shown by PT1 expanded TCR counts.

This clonotype was detected a few times. Its target is unknown. TCRdb independently ran MiXCR on the RACE reads; one entry per CDR3 protein. The repertoire includes just under 350,000 distinct CDR3 sequences, under 9% of them detected once, and around 8.2% sits in the top ten. The CDR3 covers 13 residues. Germline V CDR1 and CDR2: LGHNT, FRNRAP. The V and J ends lost 6 bases and 8 bases, in that order; junction bases with no gene match: 9. Noted time point: patch test 1, 2 weeks after DPC sensitization. As for treatment: therapeutic diphenylcyclopropenone sensitization with weekly scalp DPC. The drawing of blood occurred before each patch test was applied.

The rearrangement uses TRBV12-5 and TRBJ1-2, with TRBD1 identical over 7 bases. This specimen was whole blood, taken in connection with sensitization to the hapten diphenylcyclopropenone (DPC). The TCR originated in a woman aged 18-35 years with alopecia areata. Some clones in this sample may be carry-over from other donors' samples. CDR3 sequence reads: CASGPTDRDGYTF. The CDR3 DNA sequence: TGTGCTAGTGGGCCCACAGACAGGGACGGCTACACCTTC. The variable domain in full, with the rest retrieved from reference TRBV12-5 and TRBJ1-2, is DARVTQTPRHKVTEMGQEVTMRCQPILGHNTVFWYRQTMMQGLELLAYFRNRAPLDDSGMPKDRFSAEMPDATLATLKIQPSEPRDSAVYFCASGPTDRDGYTFGSGTRLTVV.